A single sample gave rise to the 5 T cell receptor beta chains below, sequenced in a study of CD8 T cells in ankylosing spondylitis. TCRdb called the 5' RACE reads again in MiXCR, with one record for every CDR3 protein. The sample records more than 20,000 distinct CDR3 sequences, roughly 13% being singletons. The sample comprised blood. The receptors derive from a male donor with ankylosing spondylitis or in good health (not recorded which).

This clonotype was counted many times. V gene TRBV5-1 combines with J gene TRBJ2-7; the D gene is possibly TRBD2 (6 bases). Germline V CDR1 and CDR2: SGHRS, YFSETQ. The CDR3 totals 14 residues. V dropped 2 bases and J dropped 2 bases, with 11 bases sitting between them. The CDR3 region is CASSFLGGTYEQYF. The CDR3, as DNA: TGCGCCAGCAGCTTCCTGGGGGGTACCTACGAGCAGTACTTC. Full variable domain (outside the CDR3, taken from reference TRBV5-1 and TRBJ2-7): KAGVTQTPRYLIKTRGQQVTLSCSPISGHRSVSWYQQTPGQGLQFLFEYFSETQRNKGNFPGRFSGRQFSNSRSEMNVSTLELGDSALYLCASSFLGGTYEQYFGPGTRLTVT.

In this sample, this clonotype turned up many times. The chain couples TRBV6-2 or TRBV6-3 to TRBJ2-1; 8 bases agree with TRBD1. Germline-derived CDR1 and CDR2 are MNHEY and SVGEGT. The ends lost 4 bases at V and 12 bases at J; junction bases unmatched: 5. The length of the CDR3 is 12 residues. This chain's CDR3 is CASSWRTGRQFF. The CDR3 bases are TGTGCCAGCAGTTGGAGGACAGGGAGGCAGTTCTTC.

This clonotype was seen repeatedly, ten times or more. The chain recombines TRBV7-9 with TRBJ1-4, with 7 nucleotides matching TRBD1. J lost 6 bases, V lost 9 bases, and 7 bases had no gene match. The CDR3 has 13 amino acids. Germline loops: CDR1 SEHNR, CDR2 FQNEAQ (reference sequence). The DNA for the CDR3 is TGTGCCAGTGCGACAGGGACTGATGAAAAACTGTTTTTT. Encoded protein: CASATGTDEKLFF.

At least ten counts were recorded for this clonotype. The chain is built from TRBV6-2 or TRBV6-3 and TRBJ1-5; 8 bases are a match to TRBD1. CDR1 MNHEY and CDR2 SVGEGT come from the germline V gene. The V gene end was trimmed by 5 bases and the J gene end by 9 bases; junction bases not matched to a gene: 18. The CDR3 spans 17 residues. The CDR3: CASSPLRRTGPLRPQHF. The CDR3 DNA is TGTGCCAGCAGTCCTTTAAGACGGACAGGGCCGCTGAGGCCCCAGCATTTT.

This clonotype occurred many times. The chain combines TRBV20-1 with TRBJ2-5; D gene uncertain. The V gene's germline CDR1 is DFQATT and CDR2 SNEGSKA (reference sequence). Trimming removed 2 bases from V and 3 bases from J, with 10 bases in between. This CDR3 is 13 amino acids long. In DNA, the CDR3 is TGCAGTGCTAGACCTCGGGTTGAAGAGACCCAGTACTTC. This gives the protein CSARPRVEETQYF.